One and the same sample provided the 5 T cell receptor beta chains below, sequenced in a study of shared clonotypes between healthy human individuals. Measured with immunoSEQ multiplex PCR; TCRdb has only the in-frame clones, and not every one. The sample contains roughly 2.6 million clones, more than 90% of which appear only once. Sample: naive CD4+ T cells sorted from blood. Sample subset: CD45RA+ positively selected. The receptors were gathered from a man younger than 30 in good health.

The chain couples TRBV11-2 to TRBJ2-7, with TRBD2 matching over 11 bases. The CDR3 covers 15 residues. V was clipped by 1 base and J by 3 bases; unmatched bases: 2. Germline CDR1 reads SGHAT; CDR2 reads FQNNGV. CDR3 DNA: TGTGCCAGCAGCTTAGTCCTAGCGGGGGGCTACGAGCAGTACTTC. It is translated as CASSLVLAGGYEQYF.

V usage is TRBV28 and J usage is TRBJ1-5, with D possibly matching TRBD1 (6 bases). Germline V gene lookup returns CDR1 MDHEN and CDR2 SYDVKM. V was shortened by 3 bases and J by 6 bases, with 15 bases between the two germline ends. The CDR3 runs to 15 residues. In nucleotides, the CDR3 is TGTGCCAGCAGTTTTACCGGGGGCATAAGTCAGCCCCAGCATTTT. Its translation is CASSFTGGISQPQHF.

Turning to this clone: Other nucleotide sequences from this sample produce the same CDR3. The chain links TRBV27 to TRBJ2-3; TRBD2 agrees at 9 bases. Germline loops: CDR1 MNHEY, CDR2 SMNVEV (reference sequence). The CDR3 runs to 15 residues. With 3 bases clipped from V and 2 bases from J, the junction kept 3 bases outside the gene matches. Here the CDR3 DNA reads TGTGCCAGCAGTTTGAGCGGGGGGTACACAGATACGCAGTATTTT. Protein sequence: CASSLSGGYTDTQYF.

This chain's CDR3 is CASSSDGFSGNTIYF. The DNA of the CDR3 is TGTGCCAGCAGCTCGGACGGTTTCTCTGGAAACACCATATATTTT. V gene TRBV6-5 combines with J gene TRBJ1-3; unclear D gene. From germline, CDR1 is MNHEY and CDR2 SVGAGI. The CDR3 contains 15 residues. The V end lost 6 bases, the J end lost 0 bases, and 12 bases lay between the germline ends.

The rearrangement links TRBV6-1 to TRBJ1-5; 11 bases line up with TRBD1. This CDR3 contains 15 residues. The V gene's germline CDR1 is MNHNS and CDR2 SASEGT. V lost 4 bases, J lost 7 bases, and 6 bases stayed unmatched. The CDR3 nucleotides are TGTGCCAGCAGTGGAGGGACAGGGGGAGGACAGCCCCAGCATTTT. Protein product: CASSGGTGGGQPQHF.